This T cell receptor beta chain was obtained from a study of TIL therapy for anti-PD-1-resistant metastatic lung cancer. As regards this clone: Its antigen is not known.

The immunoSEQ assay was v3. This table comes from immunoSEQ multiplex PCR, and its TCRdb copy is limited to in-frame clones, with some not included. The sample lists over 20,000 clones; just under 75% were seen once. Overall study results and limits: TIL cultures after expansion showed higher clonality and lower diversity than baseline tumor (median about 6% vs 30%).

The time point denotes: pre-treatment sample, taken before nivolumab and TIL therapy. Pleural nodules or supraclavicular lymph nodes made up most of the excised metastases sampled. Enrollment ran from October 2017 to January 2020. This CDR3 contains 14 residues. V lost 4 bases and J lost 5; bases outside the gene matches: 6. CDR1 and CDR2 from the germline V gene are SGHNT and YYREEE (reference sequence). The sample consisted of tumor tissue, taken at baseline. This sequence was found in a person aged 25-85 years with non-small cell lung cancer. The J gene is TRBJ2-3, the V gene TRBV5-4; 8 bases line up with TRBD1. The CDR3 nucleotides read TGTGCCAGCAGCCTGGATGACAGGGGAGATACGCAGTATTTT. Amino acids: CASSLDDRGDTQYF.